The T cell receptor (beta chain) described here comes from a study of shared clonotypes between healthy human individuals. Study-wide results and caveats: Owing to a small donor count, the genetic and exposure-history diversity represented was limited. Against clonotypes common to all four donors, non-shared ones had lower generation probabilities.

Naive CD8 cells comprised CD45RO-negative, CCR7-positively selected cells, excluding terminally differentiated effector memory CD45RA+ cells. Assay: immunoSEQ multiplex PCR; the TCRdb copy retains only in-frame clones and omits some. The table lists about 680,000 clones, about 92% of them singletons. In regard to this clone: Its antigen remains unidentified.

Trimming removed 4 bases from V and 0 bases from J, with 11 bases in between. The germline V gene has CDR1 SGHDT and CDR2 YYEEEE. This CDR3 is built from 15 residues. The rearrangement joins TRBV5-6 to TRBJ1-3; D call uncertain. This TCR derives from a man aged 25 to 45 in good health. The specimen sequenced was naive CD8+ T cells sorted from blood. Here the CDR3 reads CASSRSWASGNTIYF. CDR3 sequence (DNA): TGTGCCAGCAGCCGAAGCTGGGCCTCTGGAAACACCATATATTTT.